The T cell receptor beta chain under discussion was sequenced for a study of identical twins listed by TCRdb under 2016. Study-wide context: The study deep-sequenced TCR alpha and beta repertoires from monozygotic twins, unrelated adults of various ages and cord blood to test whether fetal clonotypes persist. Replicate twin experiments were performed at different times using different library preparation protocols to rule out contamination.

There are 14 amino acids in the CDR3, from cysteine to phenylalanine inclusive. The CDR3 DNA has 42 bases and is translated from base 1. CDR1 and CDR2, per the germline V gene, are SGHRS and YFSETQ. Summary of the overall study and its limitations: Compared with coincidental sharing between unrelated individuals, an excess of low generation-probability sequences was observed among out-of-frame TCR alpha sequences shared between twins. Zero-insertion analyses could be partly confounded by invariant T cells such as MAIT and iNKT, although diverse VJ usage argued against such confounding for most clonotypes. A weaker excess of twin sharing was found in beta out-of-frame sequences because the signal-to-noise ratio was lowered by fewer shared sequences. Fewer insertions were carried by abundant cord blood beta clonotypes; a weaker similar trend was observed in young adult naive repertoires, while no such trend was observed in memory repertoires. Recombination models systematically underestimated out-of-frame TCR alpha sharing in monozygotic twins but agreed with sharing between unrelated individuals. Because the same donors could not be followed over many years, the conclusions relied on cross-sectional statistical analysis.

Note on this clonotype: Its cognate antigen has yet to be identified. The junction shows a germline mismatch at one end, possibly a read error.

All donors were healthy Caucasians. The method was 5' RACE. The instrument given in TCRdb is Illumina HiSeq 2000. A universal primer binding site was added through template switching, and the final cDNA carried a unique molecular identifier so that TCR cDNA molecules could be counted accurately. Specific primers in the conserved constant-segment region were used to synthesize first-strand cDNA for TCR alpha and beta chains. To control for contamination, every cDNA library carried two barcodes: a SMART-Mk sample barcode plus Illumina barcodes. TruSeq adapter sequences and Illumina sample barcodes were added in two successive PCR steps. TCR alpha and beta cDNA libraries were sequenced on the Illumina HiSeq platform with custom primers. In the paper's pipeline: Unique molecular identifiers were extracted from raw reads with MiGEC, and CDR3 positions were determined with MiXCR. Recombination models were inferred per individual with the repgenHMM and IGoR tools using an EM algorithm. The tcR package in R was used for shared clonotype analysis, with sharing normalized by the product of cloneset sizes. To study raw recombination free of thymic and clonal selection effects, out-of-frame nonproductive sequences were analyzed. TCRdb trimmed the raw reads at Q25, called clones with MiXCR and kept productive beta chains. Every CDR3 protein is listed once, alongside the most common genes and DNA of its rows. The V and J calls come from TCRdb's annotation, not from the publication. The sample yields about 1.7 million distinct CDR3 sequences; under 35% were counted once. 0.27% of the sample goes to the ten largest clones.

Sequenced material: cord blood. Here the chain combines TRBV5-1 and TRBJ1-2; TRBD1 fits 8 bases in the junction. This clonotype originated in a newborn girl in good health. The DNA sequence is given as TGCGCCAGCAGCCCCAGGGGGCAAGTCTATGGCCACACCTTC. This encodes CASSPRGQVYGHTF.